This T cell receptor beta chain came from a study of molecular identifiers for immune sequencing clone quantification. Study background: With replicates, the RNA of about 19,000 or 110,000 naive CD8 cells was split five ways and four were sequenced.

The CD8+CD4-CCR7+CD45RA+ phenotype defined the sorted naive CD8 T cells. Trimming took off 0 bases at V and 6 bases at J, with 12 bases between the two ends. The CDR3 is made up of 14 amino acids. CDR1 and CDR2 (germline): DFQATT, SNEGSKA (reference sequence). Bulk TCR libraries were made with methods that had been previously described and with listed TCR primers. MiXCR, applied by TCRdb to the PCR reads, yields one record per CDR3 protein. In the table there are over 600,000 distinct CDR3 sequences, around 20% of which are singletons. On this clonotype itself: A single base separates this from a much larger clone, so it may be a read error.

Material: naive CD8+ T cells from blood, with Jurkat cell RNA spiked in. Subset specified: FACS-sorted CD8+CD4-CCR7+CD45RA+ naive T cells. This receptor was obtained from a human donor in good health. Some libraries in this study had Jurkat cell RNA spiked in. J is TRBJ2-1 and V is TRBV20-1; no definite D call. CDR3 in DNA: TGCAGTGCTAGAGATCTAGATGGATGCAATGAGCAGTTCTTC. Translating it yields CSARDLDGCNEQFF.